The clone carrying this T cell receptor (beta chain) turned up a few times. Its antigen is currently unknown. The data were obtained in a study of CD8 T cells in ankylosing spondylitis. Notes on the study in general: Characteristic, it appeared, of ankylosing spondylitis blood was a TCR beta motif of seven or eight highly homologous variants. Before this, some motif variants had been reported in reactive arthritis synovial fluid and blood. Clones that were linked to disease were CD8+ and were relatively rare in peripheral blood. Reported data indicate significant enrichment of disease-linked clones within matched ankylosing spondylitis synovial fluid.

Between the trimmed V and J ends, which lost 4 bases and 3 bases, there was a span of 7 bases. In germline, CDR1 is SGDLS, CDR2 YYNGEE. The CDR3 spans 12 residues. Preparation of TCR beta libraries was done by quantitative 5'-RACE with molecular barcodes. MiXCR, run by TCRdb on the 5' RACE reads, gives a single entry per CDR3 protein. The sample yields around 770,000 distinct CDR3 sequences, under 20% seen once. The rearrangement links TRBV9 to TRBJ1-1; D unresolved. The TCR comes from a male donor with ankylosing spondylitis. Specimen: blood, either unsorted or a sorted T cell fraction (not recorded which). In DNA form, the CDR3 reads TGTGCCAGCAGCCCCCTCGACACTGAAGCTTTCTTT. Its translation: CASSPLDTEAFF.